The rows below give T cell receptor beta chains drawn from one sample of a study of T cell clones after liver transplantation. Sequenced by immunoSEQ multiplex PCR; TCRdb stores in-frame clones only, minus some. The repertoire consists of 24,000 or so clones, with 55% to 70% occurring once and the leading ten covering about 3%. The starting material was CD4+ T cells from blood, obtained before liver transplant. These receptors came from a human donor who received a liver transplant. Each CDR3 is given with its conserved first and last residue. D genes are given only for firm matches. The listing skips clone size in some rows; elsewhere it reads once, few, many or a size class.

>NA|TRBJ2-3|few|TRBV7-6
TGTGCCAGCAGCTTTAGTGTGGCAGATACGCAGTATTTT
CASSFSVADTQYF
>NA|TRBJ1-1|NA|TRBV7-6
TGTGCCAGCACCGCCGGTGGCGGGACTGAAGCTTTCTTT
CASTAGGGTEAFF
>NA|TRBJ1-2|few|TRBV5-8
TGTGCCAGCAGCTTGGCGTCAGGGAAGCACTATGGCTACACCTTC
CASSLASGKHYGYTF
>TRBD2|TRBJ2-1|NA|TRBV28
TGTGCCAGCATCGGCGGGACTAGCTACAATGAGCAGTTCTTC
CASIGGTSYNEQFF
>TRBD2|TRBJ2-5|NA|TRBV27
TGTGCCAGCAGTTTAATGGCGGGACTAGCGGGGCGGGAGACCCAGTACTTC
CASSLMAGLAGRETQYF
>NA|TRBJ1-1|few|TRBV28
TGTGCCAGCAGTACGACAGGCCGAGGGTGGACTGAAGCTTTCTTT
CASSTTGRGWTEAFF
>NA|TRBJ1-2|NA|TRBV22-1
TGTCCTGGGAGCGCACACCAGTACGACAGGGGTCGTAGGGGCTACACCTTC
CPGSAHQYDRGRRGYTF
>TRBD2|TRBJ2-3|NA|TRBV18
TGTGCCAGCTCACCACGGGGGACTAGCGGGACCCCAGATACGCAGTATTTT
CASSPRGTSGTPDTQYF
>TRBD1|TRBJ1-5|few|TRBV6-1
TGTGCCAGCAGTGAGCCCGGGACAGGACCAAATCAGCCCCAGCATTTT
CASSEPGTGPNQPQHF
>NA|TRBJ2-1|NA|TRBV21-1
TGTGCCAGCAGCAAATGGGACAGGGTTCATGAGCAGTTCTTC
CASSKWDRVHEQFF
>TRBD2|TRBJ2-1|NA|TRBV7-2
TGTGCCAGCAGCCCGTGGACTAGCGGGAGGGCAACATCCTACAATGAGCAGTTCTTC
CASSPWTSGRATSYNEQFF
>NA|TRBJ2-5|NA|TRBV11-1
TGTGCCAGCAGCTTAGAGGGGAGACAAGAGACCCAGTACTTC
CASSLEGRQETQYF
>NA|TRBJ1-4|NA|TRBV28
TGTGCCAGCAGTTACACCCTCGGCGGAGAAAAACTGTTTTTT
CASSYTLGGEKLFF
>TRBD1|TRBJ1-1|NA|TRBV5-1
TGCGCCAGCAGCTTACAGGGGGACACTGAAGCTTTCTTT
CASSLQGDTEAFF
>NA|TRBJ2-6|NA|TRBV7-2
TGTGCCAGCAGCCTAGCTGGGGCCAACGTCCTGACTTTC
CASSLAGANVLTF